These 18 T cell receptor beta chains came from one sample sequenced in a study of cytomegalovirus exposure and HLA in healthy donors. PCR involved 60 Vbeta and 13 Jbeta primers. Clones were read by immunoSEQ multiplex PCR, and TCRdb kept only the in-frame ones, dropping some. Seen here are 150,000 to 160,000 clones, 80% observed once, and the top ten hold around 5.2%. The sample consisted of PBMCs. These TCRs come from a woman aged 40 to 50 in good health and CMV-seropositive.

The genes are TRBV10-3 and TRBJ1-1; 8 nucleotides agree with TRBD1. The CDR3 is made up of 12 amino acids. Germline CDR1 is ENHRY and CDR2 is SYGVKD. V shed 9 bases and J 4 bases; nucleotides not matched to a gene: 4. In DNA form, the CDR3 reads TGTGCCATGGGAACAGGGGGCACTGAAGCTTTCTTT. Translated: CAMGTGGTEAFF.

The J gene is TRBJ1-1, the V gene TRBV18, with 9 bases fitting TRBD1. This CDR3 spans 18 amino acids. The J segment lost 2 bases and the V segment lost 2 bases, leaving 12 bases of the junction unmatched. Germline loops: CDR1 KGHSH, CDR2 LQKENI. Here the CDR3 DNA reads TGTGCCAGCTCACCAGCGCTCGGAGGGACAGGGATTAACACTGAAGCTTTCTTT. It is translated as CASSPALGGTGINTEAFF.

The chain couples TRBV6-1 to TRBJ2-3, with a possible D match to TRBD2 (5 bases). CDR3 length equals 14 residues. V was pared by 2 bases and J by 0 bases, with 6 bases between. Germline V gene lookup returns CDR1 MNHNS and CDR2 SASEGT. CDR3 protein: CASSELASTDTQYF. For the CDR3, the DNA is TGTGCCAGCAGTGAACTAGCTAGCACAGATACGCAGTATTTT.

The rearrangement links TRBV6-5 to TRBJ2-1, with 12 bases fitting TRBD2. Unmatched junction bases numbered 10, after V lost 7 bases and J lost 9 bases. Germline V gives CDR1 MNHEY, CDR2 SVGAGI. The CDR3 runs 15 residues. CDR3: CASTRLAGVFGEQFF. The DNA of the CDR3 is TGTGCCAGCACCCGACTAGCGGGAGTTTTCGGTGAGCAGTTCTTC.

The chain carries TRBV5-4 and TRBJ2-5; tentatively, D is TRBD2 (6 bases). This CDR3 has 14 residues. Germline CDR1 is SGHNT and CDR2 is YYREEE (reference sequence). With 0 bases removed from V and 5 bases from J, the gap between germline ends came to 11 bases. This CDR3 reads CASSLAGRKETQYF. CDR3 sequence (DNA): TGTGCCAGCAGCTTGGCGGGGAGGAAGGAGACCCAGTACTTC.

This clone came up a few times. The chain combines TRBV6-6 with TRBJ1-5; D remains ambiguous. V lost 5 bases and J lost 7, with 12 bases in between. Per the germline V gene, CDR1 is MNHNY and CDR2 is SVGAGI (reference sequence). There are 13 residues in the CDR3. The CDR3 bases are TGTGCCAGCAGTAAACAGAGATCACAGCCCCAGCATTTT. It encodes CASSKQRSQPQHF.

The chain has TRBV4-1 and TRBJ2-3; 9 bases align to TRBD2. The CDR3 consists of 18 residues. V lost 1 base to trimming and J lost 3 bases; unmatched junction nucleotides: 11. CDR1 is MGHRA, CDR2 YSYEKL, per germline. The CDR3 DNA sequence: TGCGCCAGCAGCCAAGTGATAGCGGGAGTGAGGATAACAGATACGCAGTATTTT. Residues: CASSQVIAGVRITDTQYF.

The chain recombines TRBV6-5 with TRBJ2-7, with 9 bases lining up with TRBD1. The V gene end was trimmed by 0 bases and the J gene end by 6 bases; junction bases not matched to a gene: 3. In germline, CDR1 is MNHEY, CDR2 SVGAGI. CDR3 length equals 14 residues. CDR3 in amino acids: CASSYSDRGSEQYF. CDR3 DNA sequence: TGTGCCAGCAGTTACTCGGACAGGGGTAGCGAGCAGTACTTC.

This clone was counted between two and nine times. This chain links TRBV2 with TRBJ2-2; the D gene is possibly TRBD2 (6 bases). Trimming cost V 5 bases and J 8 bases, with 12 bases left between them. Germline CDR1 is SNHLY and CDR2 is FYNNEI. This CDR3 has 13 residues. The CDR3 reads CASSWEDRGELFF. The CDR3 DNA reads as TGTGCCAGCAGTTGGGAGGACCGGGGGGAGCTGTTTTTT.

This clone came up a few times. The J gene is TRBJ2-3, the V gene TRBV18; 9 bases are shared with TRBD1. The CDR3 is 17 amino acids. The V segment lost 4 bases and the J segment 0 bases; nucleotides outside the gene matches: 8. Germline V gives CDR1 KGHSH, CDR2 LQKENI. In nucleotides, the CDR3 is TGTGCCAGCTCACTTGGACAGGGGACCACTAGCACAGATACGCAGTATTTT. Residues: CASSLGQGTTSTDTQYF. The full variable domain, with the rest looked up from reference TRBV18 and TRBJ2-3, is NAGVMQNPRHLVRRRGQEARLRCSPMKGHSHVYWYRQLPEEGLKFMVYLQKENIIDESGMPKERFSAEFPKEGPSILRIQQVVRGDSAAYFCASSLGQGTTSTDTQYFGPGTRLTVL.

The chain carries TRBV7-3 and TRBJ2-1, with TRBD1 matching 11 bases. J lost 12 bases, V lost 6 bases, and 7 bases had no gene match. Germline values: CDR1 SGHTA, CDR2 FQGTGA. CDR3 size: 13 residues. The CDR3 DNA follows: TGTGCCAGCAGTTATGGACAGGGGGCCGGGCAGTTCTTC. It yields the protein CASSYGQGAGQFF.

In its sample, this clone was seen a few times. The chain is built from TRBV7-8 and TRBJ2-1; TRBD1 agrees at 7 bases. After removal of 9 bases from V and 2 bases from J, the junction contained 7 bases not matched to a gene. Germline assignment: CDR1 SGHVS and CDR2 FQNEAQ. The CDR3 is 14 amino acids. CDR3 nucleotides: TGTGCCAGTCACCGGGACAGTACCTACAATGAGCAGTTCTTC. This encodes CASHRDSTYNEQFF.

The genes are TRBV6-1 and TRBJ2-1; tentatively, D is TRBD2 (6 bases). Germline V lookup: CDR1 MNHNS, CDR2 SASEGT. This CDR3 has 17 residues. Trimming pared 1 base from V and 6 bases from J, leaving 19 bases between. CDR3 coding DNA: TGTGCCAGCAGTGAAGGATACCGGTTTCTAGCGAGCAATGAGCAGTTCTTC. The encoded protein is CASSEGYRFLASNEQFF.

The rearrangement uses TRBV11-2 and TRBJ2-5; TRBD2 aligns across 7 bases. The ends lost 3 bases at V and 2 bases at J; junction bases unmatched: 3. There are 14 residues in the CDR3. Germline values: CDR1 SGHAT, CDR2 FQNNGV. CDR3 sequence (DNA): TGTGCCAGCAGCTTTGGAGCGGGACAAGAGACCCAGTACTTC. Encoded protein: CASSFGAGQETQYF. Based on the CDR3 plus reference TRBV11-2 and TRBJ2-5, the full variable domain is EAGVAQSPRYKIIEKRQSVAFWCNPISGHATLYWYQQILGQGPKLLIQFQNNGVVDDSQLPKDRFSAERLKGVDSTLKIQPAKLEDSAVYLCASSFGAGQETQYFGPGTRLLVL.

This clone has a single count. This sequence joins TRBV28 and TRBJ1-5; D may be TRBD1 (5 bases). This CDR3 has 14 amino acids. Germline V gene sequence: CDR1 MDHEN, CDR2 SYDVKM. V was clipped by 6 bases and J by 4 bases, with 13 bases between them. The CDR3 here is CASSPDSTNQPQHF. The CDR3 bases are TGTGCCAGCAGCCCCGACAGCACAAATCAGCCCCAGCATTTT.

The chain joins TRBV15 to TRBJ2-5; 9 nucleotides agree with TRBD1. The germline V gene has CDR1 LNHNV and CDR2 YYDKDF (reference sequence). Unmatched junction bases numbered 8, after V lost 4 bases and J lost 5 bases. There are 15 residues in the CDR3. The CDR3 reads CATSTTGQGRETQYF. CDR3 nucleotides: TGTGCCACCAGCACTACGGGACAGGGACGGGAGACCCAGTACTTC. Full variable domain (remainder filled in from reference TRBV15 and TRBJ2-5): DAMVIQNPRYQVTQFGKPVTLSCSQTLNHNVMYWYQQKSSQAPKLLFHYYDKDFNNEADTPDNFQSRRPNTSFCFLDIRSPGLGDTAMYLCATSTTGQGRETQYFGPGTRLLVL.

V usage is TRBV2 and J usage is TRBJ2-3; D is ambiguous. Trimming pared 4 bases from V and 2 bases from J, leaving 7 bases between. The germline gives CDR1 SNHLY, CDR2 FYNNEI. The CDR3 sequence is 13 residues long. In DNA, the CDR3 is TGTGCCAGCAGTGGAGTCCTCACAGATACGCAGTATTTT. Translation gives CASSGVLTDTQYF.

The chain joins TRBV18 to TRBJ2-7; D is unresolved. The ends were cut back, 6 bases at V and 5 bases at J, with 17 bases in the middle. Per germline, CDR1 KGHSH and CDR2 LQKENI. The CDR3 covers 14 residues. The DNA for the CDR3 is TGTGCCAGCTCCCTATCAACGAGTAGCAACGAGCAGTACTTC. It specifies CASSLSTSSNEQYF.